This T cell receptor (beta chain) was recovered during a study of blood T cell repertoires in COVID-19. Per the authors' pipeline: Quantification of nucleated cells was approximated via reference gene primer amplification. Assay: immunoSEQ multiplex PCR; the TCRdb copy retains only in-frame clones and omits some. V and J calls and clone size are given by that table; D and trimming were obtained from the DNA. The data show some 200,000 clones, with approximately 87% seen just once and approximately 3.3% held by the top ten. The specimen sequenced was peripheral blood. The TCR was taken from a man younger than 30 with active or convalescent COVID-19.

CDR3: CASSFGAVSNNEQFF. The CDR3 DNA sequence: TGTGCCAGCAGTTTTGGGGCAGTTAGTAACAATGAGCAGTTCTTC. The chain employs TRBV27 and TRBJ2-1; D perhaps matches TRBD1 (5 bases). The V gene lost 3 bases and the J gene lost 5 bases, with 14 bases spanning the gap. Germline V gives CDR1 MNHEY, CDR2 SMNVEV (reference sequence). The CDR3 has 15 residues.